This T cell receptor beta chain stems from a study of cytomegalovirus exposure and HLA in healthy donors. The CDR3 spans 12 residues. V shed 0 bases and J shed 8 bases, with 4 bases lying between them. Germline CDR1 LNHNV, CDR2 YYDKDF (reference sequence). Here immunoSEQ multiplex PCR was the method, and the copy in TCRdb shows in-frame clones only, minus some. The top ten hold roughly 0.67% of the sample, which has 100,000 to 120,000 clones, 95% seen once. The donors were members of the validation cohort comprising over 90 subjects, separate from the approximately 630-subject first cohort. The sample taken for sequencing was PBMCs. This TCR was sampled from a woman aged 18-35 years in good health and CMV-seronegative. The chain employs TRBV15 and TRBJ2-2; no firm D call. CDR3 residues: CATSRESGELFF. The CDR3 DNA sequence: TGTGCCACCAGCAGAGAATCGGGGGAGCTGTTTTTT.